The 29 T cell receptor beta chains presented below share a single source sample, sequenced in a study of naive and memory T cell subsets. The beta constant-region primer was an equimolar mix of two oligonucleotides covering TRBC1 and TRBC2. Ligated cDNA was amplified by four rounds of PCR with nested alpha and beta constant-region primers and SP2. TCRdb re-called the UMI-ligation and nested PCR reads through MiXCR, storing one row per CDR3 protein. The sample includes over 130,000 distinct CDR3 sequences, approximately 20% of them seen just once. Their target antigens are unknown. Notes on the study in general: A few larger clonotypes appeared in naive repertoires, especially CD8, possibly memory cells re-expressing CD45RA.

The sample consisted of naive CD8+ T cells from blood. The receptors here all came from a human donor in good health.

This clonotype was counted only a few times. The chain has TRBV29-1 and TRBJ2-2; TRBD2 aligns across 8 bases. Germline CDR1 SQVTM, CDR2 ANQGSEA. The CDR3 loop spans 17 amino acids. The trim removed 7 bases at V and 5 bases at J, leaving 18 bases unmatched. The CDR3 nucleotides read TGCAGCGCCCAAGGGTTAGGGACTAGAGGTCCGACCGGGGAGCTGTTTTTT. As protein: CSAQGLGTRGPTGELFF.

The chain has TRBV29-1 and TRBJ2-2; D gene ambiguous. The germline V and J ends were trimmed by 4 bases and 2 bases, with 8 bases remaining between them. The CDR3 has 13 amino acids. In germline, CDR1 is SQVTM, CDR2 ANQGSEA. CDR3 nucleotides: TGCAGCGTTGTAAAGGACAACACCGGGGAGCTGTTTTTT. Its protein product is CSVVKDNTGELFF.

The V call is TRBV7-6, the J call TRBJ2-6; D possibly uses TRBD1 or TRBD2 (5 bases each). V dropped 0 bases and J dropped 4 bases, with 19 bases sitting between them. CDR1 SGHVS and CDR2 FNYEAQ come from the germline V gene. The CDR3 runs to 19 residues. CDR3 loop: CASSLAGDVWMEGANVLTF. DNA of the CDR3: TGTGCCAGCAGCTTAGCGGGGGACGTATGGATGGAAGGGGCCAACGTCCTGACTTTC.

There are many counts of this clonotype. This chain links TRBV27 with TRBJ2-3, with 7 bases aligning to TRBD2. V shed 3 bases and J 3 bases; nucleotides not matched to a gene: 3. CDR1 is MNHEY, CDR2 SMNVEV, per germline (reference sequence). The CDR3 loop spans 14 amino acids. As DNA, the CDR3 is TGTGCCAGCAGTTTGGGGGGAGGGACAGATACGCAGTATTTT. Its translation is CASSLGGGTDTQYF.

The genes are TRBV12-3 or TRBV12-4 and TRBJ2-7; a possible D gene is TRBD2 (5 bases). The CDR3 is 13 residues long. Trimming left V 9 bases short and J 0 bases short, with 12 bases between. CDR3 protein: CASRSGNSYEQYF. CDR3 DNA sequence: TGTGCCAGTAGGTCGGGGAACTCCTACGAGCAGTACTTC.

This clonotype was counted only a few times. The chain combines TRBV27 with TRBJ2-1; D is unresolved. Germline V gene sequence: CDR1 MNHEY, CDR2 SMNVEV (reference sequence). CDR3 length equals 12 residues. V was clipped by 1 base and J by 15 bases, with 13 bases between them. CDR3 in amino acids: CASSLCLQLGFF. CDR3 nucleotide sequence: TGTGCCAGCAGTTTATGTCTACAGCTGGGGTTCTTC.

The rearrangement links TRBV4-1 to TRBJ1-1, with D uncertain. CDR3 length: 14 residues. Per the germline V gene, CDR1 is MGHRA and CDR2 is YSYEKL. The ends were cut back, 1 base at V and 4 bases at J, with 10 bases in the middle. The CDR3 DNA follows: TGCGCCAGCAGCCAAGCGTGGGAGGGCACTGAAGCTTTCTTT. It encodes CASSQAWEGTEAFF.

The genes are TRBV27 and TRBJ2-1, with TRBD2 identical over 10 bases. Germline CDR1 reads MNHEY; CDR2 reads SMNVEV (reference sequence). The CDR3 extends over 15 amino acids. V dropped 5 bases and J dropped 4; count of bases not matched to a gene: 5. CDR3 sequence: CASSATSGKYNEQFF. The CDR3 coding sequence is TGTGCCAGCAGTGCAACTAGCGGGAAGTACAATGAGCAGTTCTTC.

The chain couples TRBV4-1 to TRBJ2-2; 9 bases fit TRBD2. The CDR3 is 15 residues long. V shed 5 bases and J 3 bases; nucleotides not matched to a gene: 4. Germline assignment: CDR1 MGHRA and CDR2 YSYEKL. The CDR3 DNA follows: TGCGCCAGCAGCGGGCTAGCGGGATACACCGGGGAGCTGTTTTTT. Translated, it gives CASSGLAGYTGELFF.

The V call is TRBV4-1, the J call TRBJ2-7; D call uncertain. CDR1 is MGHRA, CDR2 YSYEKL, per germline. With 5 bases removed from V and 2 bases from J, the gap between germline ends came to 13 bases. This CDR3 has 14 residues. The CDR3 reads CASSIRSSTYEQYF. The CDR3 coding sequence is TGCGCCAGCAGCATACGCTCGAGTACCTACGAGCAGTACTTC.

Only a few counts were recorded for this clonotype. The J gene is TRBJ2-7, the V gene TRBV4-1; 8 nucleotides align to TRBD1. This CDR3 comprises 16 residues. Germline CDR1 MGHRA, CDR2 YSYEKL. The V segment lost 0 bases and the J segment 6 bases; nucleotides outside the gene matches: 10. In nucleotides, the CDR3 is TGCGCCAGCAGCCAAGAAGGCCCGGGACAGGCTTTCGAGCAGTACTTC. Translated: CASSQEGPGQAFEQYF.

The rearrangement joins TRBV4-3 to TRBJ1-2, with unresolved D. V was pared by 0 bases and J by 6 bases, with 11 bases between. The length of the CDR3 is 14 residues. The germline V gene has CDR1 LGHNA and CDR2 YSLEER. DNA for the CDR3: TGCGCCAGCAGCCAAGATTGGGCTGGTAATGGCTACACCTTC. It encodes CASSQDWAGNGYTF.

CDR3 amino acids: CASSRSQRDEQFF. Here the CDR3 DNA reads TGTGCCAGCAGTCGGAGTCAGAGGGATGAGCAGTTCTTC. The chain has TRBV6-6 and TRBJ2-1, with a tentative D call TRBD2 (5 bases). The V and J ends lost 5 bases and 8 bases respectively, with 13 bases between them. The CDR3 extends over 13 amino acids. Germline V gene sequence: CDR1 MNHNY, CDR2 SVGAGI (reference sequence).

This chain joins TRBV28 and TRBJ2-7; 10 nucleotides match TRBD2. V shed 4 bases, J shed 3 bases, and the junction held 9 bases outside the gene matches. This CDR3 comprises 16 residues. Per germline, CDR1 MDHEN and CDR2 SYDVKM. This CDR3 is CASSSRRTSGIYEQYF. As DNA, the CDR3 is TGTGCCAGCAGTTCGCGGAGGACTAGCGGAATCTACGAGCAGTACTTC.

The chain carries TRBV4-1 and TRBJ1-1; 7 bases are a match to TRBD1. The CDR3 runs to 14 residues. CDR1 and CDR2 from the germline V gene are MGHRA and YSYEKL. V shed 4 bases, J shed 1 base, and the junction held 3 bases outside the gene matches. CDR3 region: CASSLGQENTEAFF. CDR3 DNA sequence: TGCGCCAGCAGCCTTGGACAGGAGAACACTGAAGCTTTCTTT.

The chain is built from TRBV27 and TRBJ2-7; D gene unclear. Germline V gene data show CDR1 as MNHEY and CDR2 as SMNVEV (reference sequence). The germline V and J ends were trimmed by 4 bases and 6 bases, with 7 bases remaining between them. The CDR3 loop spans 11 amino acids. The DNA for the CDR3 is TGTGCCAGCAGTTCGAGTGTCGAGCAGTACTTC. Translation: CASSSSVEQYF.

This clonotype was seen only once. The rearrangement joins TRBV27 to TRBJ2-7; TRBD2 matches 11 bases. Unmatched junction bases numbered 6, after V lost 8 bases and J lost 3 bases. Germline V lookup: CDR1 MNHEY, CDR2 SMNVEV (reference sequence). CDR3 length equals 14 residues. CDR3 in DNA: TGTGCCAGCGCCCTAGCGGGAGGTATCTACGAGCAGTACTTC. It translates to CASALAGGIYEQYF.

This chain joins TRBV28 and TRBJ2-1, with TRBD1 as a possible D gene (5 bases). Germline CDR1 reads MDHEN; CDR2 reads SYDVKM. Trimming removed 6 bases from V and 0 bases from J, with 15 bases in between. CDR3 length equals 16 residues. For the CDR3, the DNA is TGTGCCAGCAGAATGACAGATCCGAGCTCCTACAATGAGCAGTTCTTC. This encodes CASRMTDPSSYNEQFF.

The chain combines TRBV27 with TRBJ2-7; D remains unclear. Trimming stripped 5 bases from V and 3 bases from J, with 11 bases between. This CDR3 is 13 amino acids long. Germline CDR1 and CDR2: MNHEY and SMNVEV (reference sequence). The CDR3 here is CASSPGSVYEQYF. The DNA of the CDR3 is TGTGCCAGCAGTCCCGGGTCGGTCTACGAGCAGTACTTC.

This chain joins TRBV6-2 or TRBV6-3 and TRBJ2-1; possibly TRBD1 for D (5 bases). The CDR3 length is 15 residues. Germline loops: CDR1 MNHEY, CDR2 SVGEGT. Trimming took 4 bases from V and 2 from J, leaving 12 bases between them. The chain's CDR3 is CASSSTEIPYNEQFF. The DNA of the CDR3 is TGTGCCAGCAGTTCGACAGAAATACCCTACAATGAGCAGTTCTTC.

This clonotype was picked up a small number of times. The gene calls are TRBV20-1 and TRBJ1-6, with no clear D. Deletions cut 3 bases from V and 5 bases from J, with 17 bases between. CDR3 length equals 16 residues. Germline CDR1 is DFQATT and CDR2 is SNEGSKA (reference sequence). The CDR3: CSARGWGVFDNSPLHF. The CDR3 DNA reads TGCAGTGCTAGGGGATGGGGAGTTTTCGATAATTCACCCCTCCACTTT.

Only a few counts were recorded for this clonotype. The V and J genes are TRBV7-2 and TRBJ2-7; TRBD1 or TRBD2 may be the D gene (5 bases each). Germline V CDR1 and CDR2: SGHTA, FQGNSA. The CDR3 spans 16 residues. The germline V and J ends were trimmed by 1 base and 4 bases, with 17 bases remaining between them. The CDR3 reads CASSLGFGTAAYEQYF. CDR3 nucleotide sequence: TGTGCCAGCAGCTTAGGCTTTGGGACGGCCGCTTACGAGCAGTACTTC.

This clonotype has a handful of counts. The CDR3 sequence is CASSGEQGWEQYF. CDR3 DNA sequence: TGTGCCAGCAGTGGAGAACAGGGGTGGGAGCAGTACTTC. This rearrangement joins TRBV6-1 to TRBJ2-7, with TRBD1 identical over 7 bases. Trimming cost V 4 bases and J 7 bases; bases outside gene matches: 7. Germline assignment: CDR1 MNHNS and CDR2 SASEGT. This CDR3 is built from 13 residues.

This clonotype was seen a handful of times. This chain's CDR3 is CASTFRGSYNEQFF. The DNA of the CDR3 is TGTGCCAGCACTTTCAGGGGTTCCTACAATGAGCAGTTCTTC. The rearrangement joins TRBV12-3 or TRBV12-4 to TRBJ2-1; a weak D match, TRBD1 (6 bases). Trimming removed 7 bases from V and 1 base from J, with 11 bases in between. The CDR3 extends over 14 amino acids.

The chain recombines TRBV29-1 with TRBJ2-1; possible D gene TRBD2, 7 bases. Germline V gene lookup returns CDR1 SQVTM and CDR2 ANQGSEA. The CDR3 has 13 amino acids. The CDR3 here is CRGEGPGANEQFF. The CDR3 DNA reads TGCAGGGGGGAGGGGCCGGGGGCGAATGAGCAGTTCTTC.

This clonotype was seen a single time. The chain joins TRBV28 to TRBJ2-7; 8 bases line up with TRBD1. V lost 4 bases and J lost 1; bases outside the gene matches: 6. Germline V gene data show CDR1 as MDHEN and CDR2 as SYDVKM. CDR3 length: 15 amino acids. Here the CDR3 DNA reads TGTGCCAGCAGTTCGACAGGGGACTCTTCCTACGAGCAGTACTTC. This codes for CASSSTGDSSYEQYF.

CDR3 bases: TGTGCCAGCACCTCTGGGGAGACCCAGTACTTC. It specifies CASTSGETQYF. This chain links TRBV12-3 or TRBV12-4 with TRBJ2-5; no clear D gene. V gave up 7 bases and J gave up 5 bases, with 8 bases separating them. The length of the CDR3 is 11 residues.

This clonotype showed up just a few times. This chain joins TRBV20-1 and TRBJ2-7; D gene uncertain. Trimming removed 1 base from V and 2 bases from J, with 18 bases in between. Germline V gene data show CDR1 as DFQATT and CDR2 as SNEGSKA (reference sequence). The CDR3 totals 16 residues. The CDR3 reads CSARGVDNPNPYEQYF. The CDR3 region has the DNA TGCAGTGCTAGAGGGGTGGATAATCCCAACCCCTACGAGCAGTACTTC.

V usage is TRBV12-3 or TRBV12-4 and J usage is TRBJ1-1, with 9 bases matching TRBD1. There are 14 residues in the CDR3. The trim removed 8 bases at V and 1 base at J, leaving 5 bases unmatched. The CDR3 coding sequence is TGTGCCAGCGGGGACAGGGATAAGAACACTGAAGCTTTCTTT. Translated: CASGDRDKNTEAFF.